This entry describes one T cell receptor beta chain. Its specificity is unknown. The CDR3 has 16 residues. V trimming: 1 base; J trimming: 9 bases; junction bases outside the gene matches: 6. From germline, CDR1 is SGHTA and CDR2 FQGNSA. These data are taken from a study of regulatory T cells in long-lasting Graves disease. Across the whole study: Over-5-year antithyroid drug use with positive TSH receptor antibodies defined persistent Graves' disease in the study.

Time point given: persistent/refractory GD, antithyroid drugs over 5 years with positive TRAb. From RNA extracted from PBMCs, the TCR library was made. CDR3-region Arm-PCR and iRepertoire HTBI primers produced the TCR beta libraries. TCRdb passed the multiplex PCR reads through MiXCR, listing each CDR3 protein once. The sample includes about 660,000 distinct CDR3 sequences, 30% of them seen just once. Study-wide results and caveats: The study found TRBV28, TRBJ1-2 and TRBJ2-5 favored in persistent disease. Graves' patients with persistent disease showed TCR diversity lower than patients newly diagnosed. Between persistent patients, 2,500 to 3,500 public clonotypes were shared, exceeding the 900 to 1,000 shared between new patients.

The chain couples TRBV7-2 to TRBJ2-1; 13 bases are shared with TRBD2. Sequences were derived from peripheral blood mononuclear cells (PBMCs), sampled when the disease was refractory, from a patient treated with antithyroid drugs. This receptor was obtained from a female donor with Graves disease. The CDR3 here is CASSLGGTSGTTEQFF. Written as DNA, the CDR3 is TGTGCCAGCAGCTTAGGAGGGACTAGCGGGACGACTGAGCAGTTCTTC.